The sequence of this TCR beta chain was determined in a study of shared clonotypes between healthy human individuals (dated by TCRdb to 2018 to 2020). Regarding the complete study: A few men and a couple of women, aged 18 to 49 years, made up the cohort. To estimate repertoire size and how much clonotypes are shared between individuals, the study performed deep sequencing of blood TCR repertoires from roughly five healthy adults. To increase sequencing depth and limit assay-specific biases, TCR repertoire library preparation and sequencing were carried out by different laboratories using diverse techniques. Leukapheresis yielded between about 0.9 and 9.5 billion PBMCs per donor. Study-wide findings and limitations: Based on pairwise subsampling, the degree of clonotype sharing among donors was expected to be affected by sequencing depth. Because the study included only a small number of donors, the genetic and exposure-history diversity represented was limited. Sampling was restricted to blood, and TCR repertoires in tissue are likely to differ from TCR repertoires in blood.

Via the germline V gene, CDR1 is SNHLY and CDR2 FYNNEI. The CDR3, from cysteine to phenylalanine, totals 15 residues. Only the CDR3 DNA is retained, 45 bases long and in frame from the first base. Ends trimmed: V by 6 bases, J by 5 bases; bases unmatched to a gene: 12. Using the deep immunoSEQ assay, multiplex PCR amplified TCR CDR3 regions from genomic DNA. Extracted genomic DNA from each cell subset was spread evenly across all wells of several immunoSEQ 96-well plates, with each plate serving as a replicate. For unsorted PBMC, approximately 0.3 ug genomic DNA, equal to approximately 30,000 T cell genomes, was loaded into each replicate PCR. Unsorted PBMC genomic DNA was sequenced across ten immunoSEQ deep assay plates. Purified libraries were quantified with a Qubit 3.0 fluorometer, sized on a Bioanalyzer 2100, and re-quantified with the KAPA Library Quantification kit. Every immunoSEQ 96-well plate was sequenced on a dedicated single-read 150-cycle Illumina NextSeq 550 flow cell. Regarding the original processing steps: Because the immunoSEQ output included only junctional sequences and no quality scores, the filtering could not be the same as the filtering used for full-length reads. To assign V/J genes and CDR3, sequences were annotated against IMGT germline references using PyIR, a Python wrapper for IgBLAST v1.9. Reads were filtered out if the reads had weak V/J assignments (E-value above 1e-6), no CDR3, stop codons, out-of-frame junctions, or ambiguous translated residues. V3J clonotypes were defined as sequences sharing an identical inferred V gene, J gene, and CDR3 amino acid sequence. To compute the percentage overlap between repertoires, the number of shared unique clonotypes was divided by the size of the smaller repertoire. Richness of each repertoire was evaluated using RTK rarefaction, the Chao1 estimator, and Recon v2.1 estimates of unobserved clonotypes. Imported from immuneACCESS, the table was reduced by TCRdb to in-frame sequences with V and J called. These copies leave out some clones; in studies compared against another copy, an unresolved V gene accounts for under half, and the cause of the remainder is not known. V, J and clone size derive from that table, while D and trimming were established from the DNA sequence. Across this sample there are roughly 500,000 clones, with roughly 80% seen only once. The top ten clonotypes cover 12% of the sample.

Comment on this clone: Its antigen is currently not known. No qualities accompany the bases; no much larger clone lies one base away.

Healthy HIV-negative adults with no recently reported acute infections or vaccinations were included as donors. Every donor was a Caucasian adult living in Nashville, Tennessee, USA. For unsorted samples, 90 million to 95 million PBMCs were counted, and genomic DNA was extracted using the QIAamp DNA Blood Mini kit. After blood collection by leukapheresis, PBMCs were isolated using Ficoll-Histopaque density gradient centrifugation and then cryopreserved in the vapor phase of liquid nitrogen. The rearrangement combines TRBV2 with TRBJ2-7, with TRBD2 identical over 8 junction bases. The sequence derives from a middle-aged woman in good health. Some clones in this sample may be carry-over from other donors' samples. Sequencing used PBMCs. The DNA is TGTGCCAGCAGGAGGGGGGGAAGAGCGGGAGACGAGCAGTACTTC. It translates to CASRRGGRAGDEQYF.